This TCR beta chain was found in a study of T cell responses to AZD1222 COVID-19 vaccine. Clones were sequenced by immunoSEQ multiplex PCR, and TCRdb holds only the in-frame ones, with some missing. The top ten clones hold 0.64% of a sample with roughly 180,000 clones, 94% of them seen once. Germline CDR1 and CDR2: SQVTM and ANQGSEA. This CDR3 spans 12 amino acids. V was pared by 5 bases and J by 10 bases, with 15 bases between. The chain joins TRBV29-1 to TRBJ2-1; D not certain. The material was peripheral blood, obtained on day 0 of AZD1222 vaccination. The TCR was taken from an adult in good health. The CDR3 nucleotides are TGCAGCGTTCGGAGCCCCGGAGAGGAGCAGTTCTTC. This encodes CSVRSPGEEQFF.